The rows below give T cell receptor beta chains drawn from one sample of a study of beta chain features in type 1 diabetes. Assay: immunoSEQ multiplex PCR; the TCRdb copy retains only in-frame clones and omits some. The data contain fewer than 650,000 clones, around 15% of them singletons. Source material: naive CD4+ T cells from blood. The source is a man between 18 and 35 years old in good health. The CDR3 runs from the conserved cysteine through the conserved F or W. Fields, in order: J gene, D gene, V gene, clone size, CDR3 protein, CDR3 DNA. A D gene is named only where the DNA matches it firmly. Clone size, where shown, is once, few, many, or a class for clones that have expanded.

>TRBJ1-1|-|TRBV27|-
CASGRAGMAEAFF
TGTGCCAGCGGAAGGGCGGGGATGGCTGAAGCTTTCTTT
>TRBJ1-2|-|TRBV18|-
CASSSTLQGHYGYTF
TGTGCCAGCTCATCCACTCTCCAGGGCCACTATGGCTACACCTTC
>TRBJ2-3|-|TRBV7-2|few
CASSPGGNTQYF
TGTGCCAGCAGCCCTGGGGGTAATACGCAGTATTTT
>TRBJ2-1|-|TRBV6-6|few
CASSYSMWGEQFF
TGTGCCAGCAGTTACTCGATGTGGGGTGAGCAGTTCTTC
>TRBJ2-3|TRBD2|TRBV11-2|few
CASSLGLAGGMQYF
TGTGCCAGCAGCTTAGGACTAGCGGGCGGGATGCAGTATTTT
>TRBJ1-1|TRBD1|TRBV29-1|-
CSVLRTGTGGRPANTEAFF
TGCAGCGTGTTGAGAACCGGGACAGGGGGGCGGCCGGCGAACACTGAAGCTTTCTTT
>TRBJ2-3|TRBD1|TRBV15|-
CATSRDRLTGDINTDTQYF
TGTGCCACCAGCAGAGATCGTTTAACAGGGGACATTAACACAGATACGCAGTATTTT
>TRBJ2-5|-|TRBV11-2|-
CASSPTVSGETQYF
TGTGCCAGCAGCCCGACAGTGTCAGGAGAGACCCAGTACTTC
>TRBJ2-1|-|TRBV7-9|-
CASRRGEKYNEQFF
TGTGCCAGCAGACGTGGAGAGAAATACAATGAGCAGTTCTTC
>TRBJ1-5|-|TRBV28|-
CASFPPSLGNQPQHF
TGTGCCAGCTTCCCCCCTTCCTTGGGCAATCAGCCCCAGCATTTT
>TRBJ1-3|-|TRBV15|-
CATSREEGTEARRGNTIYF
TGTGCCACCAGCAGAGAGGAGGGCACAGAGGCAAGAAGAGGAAACACCATATATTTT
>TRBJ2-2|-|TRBV7-2|few
CASSLEVRSNTGELFF
TGTGCCAGCAGCTTAGAAGTCAGGTCGAACACCGGGGAGCTGTTTTTT
>TRBJ1-5|TRBD1|TRBV5-6|few
CASSLSGVLGGRGLQPQHF
TGTGCCAGCAGCTTGAGTGGGGTCCTGGGTGGCAGGGGGCTTCAGCCCCAGCATTTT
>TRBJ2-4|TRBD1|TRBV19|few
CASSPTKGQGSGQYF
TGTGCCAGTAGTCCTACCAAGGGACAGGGCTCAGGACAGTACTTC
>TRBJ1-2|-|TRBV5-6|few
CASSSDSPSGYTF
TGTGCCAGCAGCTCCGATTCGCCCTCTGGCTACACCTTC
>TRBJ2-5|TRBD2|TRBV7-3|few
CASSLGAGEETQYF
TGTGCCAGCAGCTTAGGTGCGGGAGAAGAGACCCAGTACTTC
>TRBJ2-3|-|TRBV9|-
CASSVGADTQYF
TGTGCCAGCAGCGTGGGGGCAGATACGCAGTATTTT
>TRBJ2-7|TRBD2|TRBV25-1|few
CASSETSGRKMAYEQYF
TGTGCCAGCAGTGAAACTAGCGGGAGGAAAATGGCCTACGAGCAGTACTTC
>TRBJ2-1|-|TRBV6-5|-
CASSRREEQFF
TGTGCCAGCAGTAGACGGGAGGAGCAGTTCTTC
>TRBJ1-5|-|TRBV29-1|-
CSALRDKNQPQHF
TGCAGCGCCCTCCGGGACAAGAATCAGCCCCAGCATTTT
>TRBJ2-5|-|TRBV5-4|-
CASSPLGRETQYF
TGTGCCAGCAGCCCTCTCGGCCGCGAGACCCAGTACTTC
>TRBJ2-3|TRBD1|TRBV4-2|few
CASSLGQGETTDTQYF
TGTGCCAGCAGCTTAGGACAGGGAGAAACCACAGATACGCAGTATTTT
>TRBJ2-6|-|TRBV19|-
CASRSGGSSGANVLTF
TGTGCCAGTAGATCTGGGGGGAGCTCTGGGGCCAACGTCCTGACTTTC
>TRBJ2-5|TRBD2|TRBV19|few
CASSDPGLAGPETQYF
TGTGCCAGTAGTGATCCGGGACTAGCGGGCCCAGAGACCCAGTACTTC
>TRBJ2-7|-|TRBV11-2|few
CASSRQTGGYYEQYF
TGTGCCAGCAGCAGACAGACCGGGGGTTACTACGAGCAGTACTTC
>TRBJ2-1|-|TRBV2|-
CASSRTAFYNEQFF
TGTGCCAGCAGCAGGACAGCGTTCTACAATGAGCAGTTCTTC
>TRBJ1-5|-|TRBV7-9|-
CASSLVEGNLQPQHF
TGTGCCAGCAGCTTAGTCGAGGGAAACCTACAGCCCCAGCATTTT
>TRBJ1-3|-|TRBV4-1|few
CASSQDLGRGTGNTIYF
TGCGCCAGCAGCCAAGATTTGGGCAGGGGAACTGGAAACACCATATATTTT
>TRBJ1-5|TRBD1|TRBV30|few
CALSGTVNQPQHF
TGTGCCTTATCCGGGACAGTCAATCAGCCCCAGCATTTT
>TRBJ2-5|-|TRBV7-2|-
CASSAVPGGVETQYF
TGTGCCAGCAGCGCTGTTCCGGGGGGCGTGGAGACCCAGTACTTC
>TRBJ2-2|-|TRBV28|few
CASSLRGELFF
TGTGCCAGCAGTTTGCGCGGGGAGCTGTTTTTT
>TRBJ2-3|-|TRBV7-3|-
CASSPGQGNTDTQYF
TGTGCCAGCAGCCCCGGTCAGGGTAACACAGATACGCAGTATTTT
>TRBJ2-7|TRBD1|TRBV7-3|-
CASSLTAGQGAYEQYF
TGTGCCAGCAGCTTAACGGCCGGACAGGGGGCCTACGAGCAGTACTTC
>TRBJ2-7|TRBD2|TRBV7-2|few
CASSLVTTSGYEQYF
TGTGCCAGCAGCTTAGTAACTACTAGCGGTTACGAGCAGTACTTC
>TRBJ1-5|-|TRBV28|few
CASSSPSGSNQPQHF
TGTGCCAGCAGTTCCCCCTCGGGGAGCAATCAGCCCCAGCATTTT
>TRBJ2-3|-|TRBV7-2|few
CASSFVGASDTQYF
TGTGCCAGCAGCTTCGTCGGAGCGTCAGATACGCAGTATTTT
>TRBJ2-7|-|TRBV7-2|few
CASTLGRAYEQYF
TGTGCCAGCACCCTAGGGAGAGCCTACGAGCAGTACTTC
>TRBJ1-1|-|TRBV9|-
CASSPQRGMNTEAFF
TGTGCCAGCAGCCCCCAAAGAGGGATGAACACTGAAGCTTTCTTT
>TRBJ1-5|TRBD1|TRBV5-1|few
CASSPFGQGPNQPQHF
TGCGCCAGCAGCCCTTTCGGACAGGGCCCAAATCAGCCCCAGCATTTT
>TRBJ2-1|-|TRBV6-6|-
CASSYGGADYNEQFF
TGTGCCAGCAGTTACGGGGGAGCGGATTACAATGAGCAGTTCTTC
>TRBJ1-2|TRBD1|TRBV2|-
CASSQTGNNYGYTF
TGTGCCAGCAGTCAGACAGGGAATAACTATGGCTACACCTTC
>TRBJ1-1|-|TRBV9|few
CASSVGPGATEAFF
TGTGCCAGCAGCGTAGGACCAGGTGCCACTGAAGCTTTCTTT
>TRBJ2-1|-|TRBV4-2|-
CASSQDGLGAEQFF
TGTGCCAGCAGCCAAGACGGTCTAGGGGCTGAGCAGTTCTTC
>TRBJ2-7|-|TRBV7-9|-
CASSRTVAPSYEQYF
TGTGCCAGCAGCCGGACAGTGGCCCCCTCCTACGAGCAGTACTTC
>TRBJ2-1|-|TRBV6-5|-
CASSSQGRGRGNEQFF
TGTGCCAGCAGTTCCCAGGGGAGGGGGCGTGGGAATGAGCAGTTCTTC
>TRBJ1-4|TRBD1|TRBV23-1|few
CASSPHRDRGSDEYEKLFF
TGCGCCAGCAGTCCCCACCGGGACAGGGGGTCGGACGAGTATGAAAAACTGTTTTTT
>TRBJ2-3|TRBD2|TRBV5-4|-
CASSDRSGSLTDTQYF
TGTGCCAGCAGCGACCGAAGCGGGAGTTTGACAGATACGCAGTATTTT
>TRBJ1-1|TRBD1|TRBV29-1|few
CSVAKRGQGARTEAFF
TGCAGCGTTGCCAAAAGGGGACAGGGGGCAAGGACTGAAGCTTTCTTT
>TRBJ2-7|-|TRBV7-9|few
CASSLLAFSSYEQYF
TGTGCCAGCAGCTTATTGGCATTCAGCTCCTACGAGCAGTACTTC
>TRBJ1-1|-|TRBV7-2|-
CASSLGTSNTEAFF
TGTGCCAGCAGCCTAGGGACATCAAACACTGAAGCTTTCTTT
>TRBJ2-3|TRBD2|TRBV10-3|few
CAISEAGGQSTDTQYF
TGTGCCATCAGTGAAGCGGGAGGGCAAAGCACAGATACGCAGTATTTT
>TRBJ1-3|-|TRBV7-2|few
CASSPPGGRTFTGNTIYF
TGTGCCAGCAGCCCCCCTGGCGGCAGGACTTTTACTGGAAACACCATATATTTT
>TRBJ2-1|-|TRBV15|-
CATSRAGFGEQFF
TGTGCCACCAGCAGAGCGGGGTTCGGTGAGCAGTTCTTC
>TRBJ2-2|-|TRBV6-5|-
CASSQDTGELFF
TGTGCCAGCTCTCAGGACACCGGGGAGCTGTTTTTT
>TRBJ1-6|-|TRBV15|-
CATSRGYNSPLHF
TGTGCCACCAGCAGGGGATATAATTCACCCCTCCACTTT
>TRBJ1-5|-|TRBV5-4|-
CASSLGGSPNQPQHF
TGTGCCAGCAGCTTGGGAGGCAGTCCCAATCAGCCCCAGCATTTT
>TRBJ1-1|TRBD1|TRBV5-1|-
CASSLASTGENTEAFF
TGCGCCAGCAGCTTGGCCTCGACAGGGGAGAACACTGAAGCTTTCTTT